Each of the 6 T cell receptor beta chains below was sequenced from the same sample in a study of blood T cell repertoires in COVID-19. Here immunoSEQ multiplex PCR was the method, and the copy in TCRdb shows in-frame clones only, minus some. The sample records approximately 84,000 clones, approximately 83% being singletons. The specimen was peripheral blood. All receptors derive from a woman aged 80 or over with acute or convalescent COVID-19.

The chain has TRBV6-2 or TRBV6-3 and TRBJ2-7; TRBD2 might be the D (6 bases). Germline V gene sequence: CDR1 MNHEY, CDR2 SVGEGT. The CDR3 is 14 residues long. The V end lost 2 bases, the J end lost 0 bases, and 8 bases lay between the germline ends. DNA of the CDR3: TGTGCCAGCAGTTACGGGAGGAGCTCCTACGAGCAGTACTTC. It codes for CASSYGRSSYEQYF.

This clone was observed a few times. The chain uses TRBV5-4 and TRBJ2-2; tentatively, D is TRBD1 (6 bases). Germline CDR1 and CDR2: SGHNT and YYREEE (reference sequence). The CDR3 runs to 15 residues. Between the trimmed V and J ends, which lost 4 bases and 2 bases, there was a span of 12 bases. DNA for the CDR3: TGTGCCAGCAGCCCGCAGGGGTCCAACACCGGGGAGCTGTTTTTT. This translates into CASSPQGSNTGELFF.

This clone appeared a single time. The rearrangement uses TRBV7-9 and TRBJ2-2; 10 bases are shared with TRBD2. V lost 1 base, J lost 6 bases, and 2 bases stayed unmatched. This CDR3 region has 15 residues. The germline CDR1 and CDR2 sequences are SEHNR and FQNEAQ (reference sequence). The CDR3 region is CASSLGTSGAGELFF. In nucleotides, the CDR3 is TGTGCCAGCAGCTTAGGGACTAGCGGAGCCGGGGAGCTGTTTTTT.

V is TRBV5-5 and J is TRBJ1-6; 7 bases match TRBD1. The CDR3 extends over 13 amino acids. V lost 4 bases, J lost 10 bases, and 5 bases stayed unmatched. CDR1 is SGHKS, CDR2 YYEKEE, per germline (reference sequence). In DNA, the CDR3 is TGTGCCAGCAGCCTTACAGGGGTCTCACCCCTCCACTTT. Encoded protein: CASSLTGVSPLHF.

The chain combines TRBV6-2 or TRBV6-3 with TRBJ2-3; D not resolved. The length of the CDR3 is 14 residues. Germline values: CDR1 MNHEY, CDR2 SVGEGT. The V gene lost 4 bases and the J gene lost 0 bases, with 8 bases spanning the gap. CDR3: CASSSPFSTDTQYF. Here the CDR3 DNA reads TGTGCCAGCAGTTCCCCCTTTAGCACAGATACGCAGTATTTT.

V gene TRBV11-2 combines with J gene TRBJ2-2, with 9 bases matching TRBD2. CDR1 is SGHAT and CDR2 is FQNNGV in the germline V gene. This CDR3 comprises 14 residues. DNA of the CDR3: TGTGGGAGTGGGCGGGAGGGCCATACCGGGGAGCTGTTTTTT. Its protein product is CGSGREGHTGELFF.